These T cell receptor beta chains were read from a single sample in a study of siplizumab effects on memory and regulatory T cells. The table came from immunoSEQ multiplex PCR; TCRdb's copy has only in-frame clones and leaves some out. The sample includes about 100,000 clones, approximately 91% of them seen just once. Sequenced: CD4+ T cells sorted from blood. These receptors originate from a human donor in good health. CDR3s include the opening cysteine and the closing phenylalanine or tryptophan. A D gene is named only where the DNA matches it firmly. A clone size is listed for some rows: how often the clone was seen (once, few, many), or a class if it is expanded.

V: TRBV5-6; size: .; J: TRBJ2-3; D: .; CDR3: CASSLDSSTDTQYF; DNA: TGTGCCAGCAGCCTGGACAGTTCCACAGATACGCAGTATTTT
V: TRBV7-9; size: .; J: TRBJ2-5; D: .; CDR3: CASSLPPGETQYF; DNA: TGTGCCAGCAGCTTGCCACCAGGGGAGACCCAGTACTTC
V: TRBV4-1; size: .; J: TRBJ1-3; D: TRBD1; CDR3: CASSPGQFSGNTIYF; DNA: TGCGCCAGCAGCCCGGGACAGTTCTCTGGAAACACCATATATTTT
V: TRBV7-9; size: .; J: TRBJ2-1; D: .; CDR3: CASSLGAGLNEQFF; DNA: TGTGCCAGCAGCTTGGGCGCAGGATTGAATGAGCAGTTCTTC
V: TRBV6-7; size: .; J: TRBJ1-1; D: .; CDR3: CASSYEGTEAFF; DNA: TGTGCCAGCAGTTATGAGGGCACTGAAGCTTTCTTT
V: TRBV19; size: .; J: TRBJ2-7; D: .; CDR3: CASSKTRNEQYF; DNA: TGTGCCAGTAGCAAAACTAGGAACGAGCAGTACTTC
V: TRBV6-5; size: .; J: TRBJ1-5; D: .; CDR3: CASSYLQNSNQPQHF; DNA: TGTGCCAGCAGTTACTTGCAGAATAGCAATCAGCCCCAGCATTTT
V: TRBV6-5; size: few; J: TRBJ2-4; D: .; CDR3: CASSIGGEAKNIQYF; DNA: TGTGCCAGCAGTATCGGAGGGGAAGCCAAAAACATTCAGTACTTC
V: TRBV15; size: .; J: TRBJ2-1; D: .; CDR3: CATREDYNEQFF; DNA: TGTGCCACCAGGGAGGACTATAATGAGCAGTTCTTC
V: TRBV5-1; size: .; J: TRBJ1-2; D: .; CDR3: CASSLVGQGLNYGYTF; DNA: TGCGCCAGCAGCTTGGTTGGGCAGGGTCTGAACTATGGCTACACCTTC
V: TRBV20-1; size: .; J: TRBJ2-5; D: .; CDR3: CSARKQETQYF; DNA: TGCAGTGCTCGAAAACAAGAGACCCAGTACTTC
V: TRBV2; size: .; J: TRBJ1-4; D: TRBD1; CDR3: CASRRTGANEKLFF; DNA: TGTGCCAGCAGGAGGACAGGAGCTAATGAAAAACTGTTTTTT
V: TRBV9; size: .; J: TRBJ1-4; D: .; CDR3: CASSASPQGLGEKLFF; DNA: TGTGCCAGCAGCGCTTCACCCCAGGGATTAGGGGAAAAACTGTTTTTT
V: TRBV5-1; size: once; J: TRBJ1-5; D: .; CDR3: CASRPETGFNQPQHF; DNA: TGCGCCAGCCGGCCGGAAACAGGATTCAATCAGCCCCAGCATTTT
V: TRBV7-2; size: .; J: TRBJ1-2; D: .; CDR3: CASSSAVVLGYTF; DNA: TGTGCCAGCAGCTCCGCAGTGGTCTTGGGCTACACCTTC
V: TRBV12-5; size: .; J: TRBJ1-1; D: TRBD1; CDR3: CASGLGTGNTEAFF; DNA: TGTGCTAGTGGTTTGGGGACAGGGAACACTGAAGCTTTCTTT
V: TRBV6-5; size: .; J: TRBJ1-3; D: TRBD1; CDR3: CASSPKGQGLGTIYF; DNA: TGTGCCAGCAGCCCCAAGGGACAGGGGTTAGGCACCATATATTTT
V: TRBV7-9; size: .; J: TRBJ2-7; D: TRBD1; CDR3: CASSLVETGNSYEQYF; DNA: TGTGCCAGCAGCTTAGTGGAGACAGGGAACTCCTACGAGCAGTACTTC
V: TRBV18; size: .; J: TRBJ2-7; D: TRBD2; CDR3: CASSPFPGTTYEQYF; DNA: TGTGCCAGCTCACCATTCCCGGGGACTACCTACGAGCAGTACTTC
V: TRBV18; size: .; J: TRBJ2-3; D: .; CDR3: CASSRPGVGDTQYF; DNA: TGTGCCAGCTCACGACCGGGCGTTGGAGATACGCAGTATTTT
V: TRBV10-1; size: .; J: TRBJ2-3; D: .; CDR3: CASSDPPGTPSTDTQYF; DNA: TGCGCCAGCAGTGACCCTCCCGGGACACCTAGCACAGATACGCAGTATTTT
V: TRBV6-1; size: .; J: TRBJ1-2; D: .; CDR3: CASSRVVINYGYTF; DNA: TGTGCCAGCTCCCGGGTCGTAATAAACTATGGCTACACCTTC
V: TRBV6-1; size: .; J: TRBJ1-1; D: .; CDR3: CASRRDTGWNTEAFF; DNA: TGTGCCAGCAGAAGGGATACGGGCTGGAACACTGAAGCTTTCTTT
V: TRBV19; size: .; J: TRBJ2-7; D: .; CDR3: CASSIAVKTYEQYF; DNA: TGTGCCAGTAGTATAGCTGTCAAAACCTACGAGCAGTACTTC
V: TRBV19; size: .; J: TRBJ2-1; D: TRBD2; CDR3: CASSTSRGGPGEQFF; DNA: TGTGCCAGTAGTACGAGCCGGGGGGGGCCTGGTGAGCAGTTCTTC
V: TRBV30; size: .; J: TRBJ2-2; D: .; CDR3: CAWILDTNTGELFF; DNA: TGTGCCTGGATTTTGGATACGAACACCGGGGAGCTGTTTTTT
V: TRBV6-5; size: .; J: TRBJ1-4; D: .; CDR3: CASSYHRDNEKLFF; DNA: TGTGCCAGCAGTTACCACAGGGATAATGAAAAACTGTTTTTT
V: TRBV4-1; size: few; J: TRBJ2-7; D: .; CDR3: CASSQEPEQYF; DNA: TGCGCCAGCAGCCAAGAGCCCGAGCAGTACTTC
V: TRBV19; size: .; J: TRBJ1-2; D: .; CDR3: CASSEQGGASSGYTF; DNA: TGTGCCAGTAGTGAACAAGGGGGGGCCTCCAGCGGCTACACCTTC
V: TRBV9; size: .; J: TRBJ1-6; D: TRBD1; CDR3: CASSPRQGGSSPLHF; DNA: TGTGCCAGCAGCCCAAGACAGGGGGGTAGTTCACCCCTCCACTTT
V: TRBV9; size: .; J: TRBJ1-6; D: .; CDR3: CASRTESNSPLHF; DNA: TGTGCCAGCCGGACAGAATCTAATTCACCCCTCCACTTT
V: TRBV6-6; size: .; J: TRBJ1-6; D: .; CDR3: CASSGSFWQNSPLHF; DNA: TGTGCCAGCAGTGGGTCCTTCTGGCAAAATTCACCCCTCCACTTT
V: TRBV9; size: .; J: TRBJ1-2; D: TRBD1; CDR3: CASSPRTGDGYTF; DNA: TGTGCCAGCAGCCCCCGGACAGGGGACGGCTACACCTTC
V: TRBV7-3; size: .; J: TRBJ2-5; D: .; CDR3: CASSFGPDREKETQYF; DNA: TGTGCCAGCAGCTTTGGGCCGGACAGAGAAAAAGAGACCCAGTACTTC
V: TRBV20-1; size: .; J: TRBJ1-1; D: .; CDR3: CSARAGEAFF; DNA: TGCAGTGCTAGAGCCGGGGAAGCTTTCTTT